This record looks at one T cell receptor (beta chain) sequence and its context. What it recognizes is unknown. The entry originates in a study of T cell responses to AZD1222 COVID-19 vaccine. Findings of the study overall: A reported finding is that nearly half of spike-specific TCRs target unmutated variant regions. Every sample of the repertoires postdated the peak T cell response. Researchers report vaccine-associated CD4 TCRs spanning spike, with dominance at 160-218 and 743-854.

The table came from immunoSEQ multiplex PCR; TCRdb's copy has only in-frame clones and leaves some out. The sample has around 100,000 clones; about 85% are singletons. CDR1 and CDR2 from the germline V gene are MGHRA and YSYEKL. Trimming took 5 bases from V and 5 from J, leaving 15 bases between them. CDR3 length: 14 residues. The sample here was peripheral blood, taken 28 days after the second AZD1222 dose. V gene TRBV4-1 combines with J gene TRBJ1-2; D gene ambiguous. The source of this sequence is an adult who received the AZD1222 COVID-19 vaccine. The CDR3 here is CASSTPKDQYGYTF. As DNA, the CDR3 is TGCGCCAGCAGCACGCCTAAGGACCAATATGGCTACACCTTC.